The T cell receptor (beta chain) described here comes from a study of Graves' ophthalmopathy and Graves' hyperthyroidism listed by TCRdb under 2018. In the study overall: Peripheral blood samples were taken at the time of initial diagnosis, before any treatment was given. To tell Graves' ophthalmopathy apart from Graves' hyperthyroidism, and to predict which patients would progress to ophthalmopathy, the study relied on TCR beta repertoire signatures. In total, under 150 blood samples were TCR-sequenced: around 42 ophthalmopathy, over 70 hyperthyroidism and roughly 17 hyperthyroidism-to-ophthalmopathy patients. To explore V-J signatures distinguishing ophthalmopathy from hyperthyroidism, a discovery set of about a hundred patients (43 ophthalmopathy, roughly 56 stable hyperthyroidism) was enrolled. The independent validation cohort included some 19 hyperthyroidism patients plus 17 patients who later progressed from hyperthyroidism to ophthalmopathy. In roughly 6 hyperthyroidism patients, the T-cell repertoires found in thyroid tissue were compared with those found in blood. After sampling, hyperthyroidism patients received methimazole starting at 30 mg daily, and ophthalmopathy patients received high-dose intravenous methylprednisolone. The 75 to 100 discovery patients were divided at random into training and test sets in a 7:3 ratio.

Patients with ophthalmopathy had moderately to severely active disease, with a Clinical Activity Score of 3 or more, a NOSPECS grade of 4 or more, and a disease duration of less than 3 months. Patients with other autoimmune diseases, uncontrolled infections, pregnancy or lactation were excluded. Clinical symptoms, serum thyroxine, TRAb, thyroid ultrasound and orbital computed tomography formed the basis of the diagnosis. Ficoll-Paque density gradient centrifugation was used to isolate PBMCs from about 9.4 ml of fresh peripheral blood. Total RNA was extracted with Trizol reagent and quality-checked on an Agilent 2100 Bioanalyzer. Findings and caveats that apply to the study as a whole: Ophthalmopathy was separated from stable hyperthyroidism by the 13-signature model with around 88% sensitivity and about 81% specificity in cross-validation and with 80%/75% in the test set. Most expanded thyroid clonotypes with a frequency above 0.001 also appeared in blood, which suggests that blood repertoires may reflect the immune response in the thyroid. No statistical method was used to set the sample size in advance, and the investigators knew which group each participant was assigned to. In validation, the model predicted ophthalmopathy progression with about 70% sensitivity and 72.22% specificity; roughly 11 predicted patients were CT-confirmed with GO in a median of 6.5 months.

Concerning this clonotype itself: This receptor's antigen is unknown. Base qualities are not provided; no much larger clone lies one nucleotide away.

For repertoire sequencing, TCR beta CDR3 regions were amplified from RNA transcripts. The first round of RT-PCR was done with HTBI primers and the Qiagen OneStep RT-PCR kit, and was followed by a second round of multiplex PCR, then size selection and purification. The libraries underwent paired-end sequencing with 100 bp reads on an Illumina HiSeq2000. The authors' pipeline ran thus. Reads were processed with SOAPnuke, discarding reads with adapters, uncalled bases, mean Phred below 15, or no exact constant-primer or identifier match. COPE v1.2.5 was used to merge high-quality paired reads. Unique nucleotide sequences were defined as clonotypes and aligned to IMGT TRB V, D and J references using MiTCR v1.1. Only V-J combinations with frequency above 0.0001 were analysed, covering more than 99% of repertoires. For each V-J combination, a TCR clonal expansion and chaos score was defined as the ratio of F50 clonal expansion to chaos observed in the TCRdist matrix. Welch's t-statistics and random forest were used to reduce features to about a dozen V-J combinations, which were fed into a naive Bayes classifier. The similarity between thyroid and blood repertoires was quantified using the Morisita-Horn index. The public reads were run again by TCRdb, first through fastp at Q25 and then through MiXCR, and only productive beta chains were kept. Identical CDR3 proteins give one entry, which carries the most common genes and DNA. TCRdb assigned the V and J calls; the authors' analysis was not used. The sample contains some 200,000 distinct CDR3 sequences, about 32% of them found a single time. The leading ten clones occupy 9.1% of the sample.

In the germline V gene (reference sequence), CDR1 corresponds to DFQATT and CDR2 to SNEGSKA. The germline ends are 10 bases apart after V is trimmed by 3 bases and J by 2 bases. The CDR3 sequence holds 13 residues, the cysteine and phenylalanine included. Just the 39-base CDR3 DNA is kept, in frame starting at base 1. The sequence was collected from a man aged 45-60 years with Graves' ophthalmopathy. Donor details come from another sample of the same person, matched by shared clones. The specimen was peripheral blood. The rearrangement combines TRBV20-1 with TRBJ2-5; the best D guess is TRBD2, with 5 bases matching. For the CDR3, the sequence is CSASGSLQETQYF. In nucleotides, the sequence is TGCAGTGCTAGTGGGAGCCTACAAGAGACCCAGTACTTC.